The clone carrying this TCR beta chain was counted only a few times. The antigen remains undetermined. This sample is part of a study of response to subunit inactivated influenza vaccine. TCRdb used MiXCR to reprocess the RT-PCR reads, holding one entry per CDR3 protein. Among roughly 150,000 distinct CDR3 sequences listed, about a tenth were seen once. Trimming at V came to 3 bases and at J to 5 bases, leaving 2 bases not matched to a gene. The CDR3 runs 14 residues. Germline V gene lookup returns CDR1 GTSNPN and CDR2 SVGIG (reference sequence). Study-wide points: A suggestion made by the authors is that each seasonal influenza vaccination recruits few new T cells.

The chain is built from TRBV30 and TRBJ2-2; 11 bases are shared with TRBD2. This TCR came from a middle-aged man who received an inactivated influenza vaccine. This specimen consisted of non-naive T cells sorted from PBMCs, obtained roughly 6 weeks after vaccination. The chain's CDR3 is CAWRGTSGTGELFF. The CDR3 DNA reads as TGTGCCTGGAGGGGGACTAGCGGAACCGGGGAGCTGTTTTTT.